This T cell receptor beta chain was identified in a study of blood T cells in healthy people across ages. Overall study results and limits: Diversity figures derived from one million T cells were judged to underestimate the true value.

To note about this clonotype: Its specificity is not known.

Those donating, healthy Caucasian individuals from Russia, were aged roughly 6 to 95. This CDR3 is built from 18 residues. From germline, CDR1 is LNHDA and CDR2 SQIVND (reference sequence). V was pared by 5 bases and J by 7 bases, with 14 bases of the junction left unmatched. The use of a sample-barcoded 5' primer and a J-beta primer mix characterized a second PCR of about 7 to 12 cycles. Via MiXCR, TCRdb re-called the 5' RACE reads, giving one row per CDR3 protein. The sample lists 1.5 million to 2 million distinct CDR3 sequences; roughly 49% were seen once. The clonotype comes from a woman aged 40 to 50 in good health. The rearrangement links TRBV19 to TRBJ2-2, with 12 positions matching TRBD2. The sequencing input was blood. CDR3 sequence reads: CASSYWDSSGGAFGELFF. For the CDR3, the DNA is TGTGCCAGTAGTTATTGGGATTCTAGCGGGGGGGCCTTCGGGGAGCTGTTTTTT.